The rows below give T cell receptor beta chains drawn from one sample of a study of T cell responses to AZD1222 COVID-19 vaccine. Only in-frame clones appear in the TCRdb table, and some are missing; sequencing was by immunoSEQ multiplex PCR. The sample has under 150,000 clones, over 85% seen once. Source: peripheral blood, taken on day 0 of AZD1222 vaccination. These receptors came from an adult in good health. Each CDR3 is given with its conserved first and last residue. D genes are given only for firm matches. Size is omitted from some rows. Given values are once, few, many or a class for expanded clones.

CDR3 DNA: TGCGCCAGCAGCCCGGGGACGGTAATGAACACTGAAGCTTTCTTT
CDR3 protein: CASSPGTVMNTEAFF
V gene: TRBV5-1
D gene: -
J gene: TRBJ1-1
clone size: -

CDR3 DNA: TGTGCCAGCAGCAGCGGGGGGGCCTTAGAGTACCAAGAGACCCAGTACTTC
CDR3 protein: CASSSGGALEYQETQYF
V gene: TRBV21-1
D gene: -
J gene: TRBJ2-5
clone size: once

CDR3 DNA: TGTGCCAGCAGCATCCCCCGGGGGACTGGAAACACCATATATTTT
CDR3 protein: CASSIPRGTGNTIYF
V gene: TRBV7-8
D gene: -
J gene: TRBJ1-3
clone size: -

CDR3 DNA: TGTGCCAGCAGCCAAGGAGCCAAGACAGGGTACTTTGGCTACACCTTC
CDR3 protein: CASSQGAKTGYFGYTF
V gene: TRBV3-1/TRBV3-2
D gene: TRBD1
J gene: TRBJ1-2
clone size: -

CDR3 DNA: TGTGCCAGCAGTCGACAGGGGAATGGCAATCAGCCCCAGCATTTT
CDR3 protein: CASSRQGNGNQPQHF
V gene: TRBV6-5
D gene: TRBD1
J gene: TRBJ1-5
clone size: -

CDR3 DNA: TGTGCCAGTAGCCCCGCCAAGGATAGCGGGGGAGTCGATGAGCAGTTCTTC
CDR3 protein: CASSPAKDSGGVDEQFF
V gene: TRBV19
D gene: TRBD2
J gene: TRBJ2-1
clone size: once

CDR3 DNA: TGTGCCAGCAGTCGAGCCAGGGCGGCTGAAGCTTTCTTT
CDR3 protein: CASSRARAAEAFF
V gene: TRBV6-5
D gene: -
J gene: TRBJ1-1
clone size: few

CDR3 DNA: TGTGCCATCAGTGAGTCGAGAGACCCCTATGGCTACACCTTC
CDR3 protein: CAISESRDPYGYTF
V gene: TRBV10-3
D gene: -
J gene: TRBJ1-2
clone size: -

CDR3 DNA: TGTGCCACCAGCAACAGGGTCCTCTTCTATGGCTACACCTTC
CDR3 protein: CATSNRVLFYGYTF
V gene: TRBV15
D gene: -
J gene: TRBJ1-2
clone size: -

CDR3 DNA: TGTGCCAGCTCACCAGGTTCAGGCAGGGATGGCTACACCTTC
CDR3 protein: CASSPGSGRDGYTF
V gene: TRBV18
D gene: -
J gene: TRBJ1-2
clone size: -

CDR3 DNA: TGTGCCAGCCAGGGGGGGACCCTTGACTATGGCTACACCTTC
CDR3 protein: CASQGGTLDYGYTF
V gene: TRBV6-6
D gene: TRBD1
J gene: TRBJ1-2
clone size: -

CDR3 DNA: TGCGCCAGCAGCTTACCCCTTCAGTCGGAGGGGAGAGACACTGAAGCTTTCTTT
CDR3 protein: CASSLPLQSEGRDTEAFF
V gene: TRBV5-1
D gene: -
J gene: TRBJ1-1
clone size: -

CDR3 DNA: TGCGCCAGCAGCTTGGGGGACACTGAAGCTTTCTTT
CDR3 protein: CASSLGDTEAFF
V gene: TRBV5-1
D gene: -
J gene: TRBJ1-1
clone size: -

CDR3 DNA: TGTGCCAGCTGGGGAAACAGAGCCTATGGCTACACCTTC
CDR3 protein: CASWGNRAYGYTF
V gene: TRBV6-5
D gene: -
J gene: TRBJ1-2
clone size: -

CDR3 DNA: TGTGCCAGCACCAGACGAGGGGGACGAAGTGGCTACACCTTC
CDR3 protein: CASTRRGGRSGYTF
V gene: TRBV5-6
D gene: -
J gene: TRBJ1-2
clone size: -

CDR3 DNA: TGTGCCATCAGTGAGCCACACAATGAGCAGTTCTTC
CDR3 protein: CAISEPHNEQFF
V gene: TRBV10-3
D gene: -
J gene: TRBJ2-1
clone size: -

CDR3 DNA: TGTGCCACCCCCGGGGAATGGGCTTCCTACGAGCAGTACTTC
CDR3 protein: CATPGEWASYEQYF
V gene: TRBV21-1
D gene: -
J gene: TRBJ2-7
clone size: -

CDR3 DNA: TGTGCTAGTGGTTTCACCAGCCCAGGGAACTATGGCTACACCTTC
CDR3 protein: CASGFTSPGNYGYTF
V gene: TRBV12-5
D gene: -
J gene: TRBJ1-2
clone size: -

CDR3 DNA: TGTGCCAGCAGCTCGTTCGGCGAGCAGTACTTC
CDR3 protein: CASSSFGEQYF
V gene: TRBV7-2
D gene: -
J gene: TRBJ2-7
clone size: -

CDR3 DNA: TGTGCCAGCAGCGCCCACAACGGGGGCAACTATGGCTACACCTTC
CDR3 protein: CASSAHNGGNYGYTF
V gene: TRBV7-9
D gene: -
J gene: TRBJ1-2
clone size: -